Following are 28 T cell receptor beta chains from one sample sequenced in a study of T cell repertoires in cytomegalovirus infection (dated by TCRdb to about 2019). No antigen has been assigned to these receptors. These reads were obtained on an Illumina HiSeq 1500. The public reads were reanalyzed by TCRdb: fastp trimming at Q25, MiXCR alignment, in-frame beta chains only. Every distinct CDR3 protein forms one entry, paired with its most common genes and DNA. In all, the sample holds approximately 910,000 distinct CDR3 sequences, and around 32% of those were seen once. The top ten hold roughly 12% of the sample. The treatment or condition label of this sample denotes: in vitro stimulation with specific CMV peptide epitopes to enrich CMV-specific T cells. Sequencing was performed on cultured CD8+ T cells from PBMCs, taken from culture after CMV antigen stimulation. Every receptor here comes from a human donor in good health (CMV status not recorded). Some clones in this sample may be carry-over from other donors' samples.

To note about this clonotype: A read error may account for a junction end that differs from germline. The V and J genes are TRBV7-3 and TRBJ2-5, with D possibly being TRBD1 (7 bases). The CDR3 sequence is 15 residues long. In germline, CDR1 is SGHTA, CDR2 FQGTGA. The DNA of the CDR3 is TGTGCCAACAGCCCCGGGACAGCAAGCGGGGAGACCCAGTACTTC. It is translated as CANSPGTASGETQYF.

This clonotype showed up just a few times. The rearrangement joins TRBV27 to TRBJ2-7, with D possibly being TRBD1 or TRBD2 (5 bases each). The CDR3 extends over 13 amino acids. CDR1 MNHEY and CDR2 SMNVEV come from the germline V gene (reference sequence). V was cut by 6 bases and J by 2 bases, with 11 bases left in between. This chain's CDR3 is CASSWGLTYEQYF. The CDR3 DNA reads as TGTGCCAGCAGCTGGGGGTTAACCTACGAGCAGTACTTC.

This rearrangement joins TRBV19 to TRBJ2-3; D is perhaps TRBD2 (5 bases). There are 12 residues in the CDR3. Germline V gene lookup returns CDR1 LNHDA and CDR2 SQIVND (reference sequence). V dropped 8 bases and J dropped 6 bases, with 12 bases sitting between them. Written as DNA, the CDR3 is TGTGCCAGTGGCAGGACGGGGGATACGCAGTATTTT. Translation gives CASGRTGDTQYF.

This clonotype was recorded at least ten times. The chain employs TRBV7-6 and TRBJ1-1, with D possibly matching TRBD1 (5 bases). The length of the CDR3 is 17 residues. Trimming left V 5 bases short and J 4 bases short, with 23 bases between. Germline V gene data show CDR1 as SGHVS and CDR2 as FNYEAQ. CDR3 in DNA: TGTGCCAGCAGCCTAGTGGGACGGCGGGGAAGAGCCACTGAAGCTTTCTTT. This gives the protein CASSLVGRRGRATEAFF. Together with reference TRBV7-6 and TRBJ1-1, the CDR3 gives the full variable domain: GAGVSQSPRYKVTKRGQDVALRCDPISGHVSLYWYRQALGQGPEFLTYFNYEAQQDKSGLPNDRFSAERPEGSISTLTIQRTEQRDSAMYRCASSLVGRRGRATEAFFGQGTRLTVV.

This clonotype appeared many times. The chain recombines TRBV7-6 with TRBJ1-2, with 8 bases fitting TRBD1. In germline, CDR1 is SGHVS, CDR2 FNYEAQ. Trimming removed 5 bases from V and 3 bases from J; junction bases left unmatched: 8. This CDR3 comprises 15 residues. The CDR3 spells CASSPLQGEDYGYTF. As DNA, the CDR3 is TGTGCCAGCAGCCCCTTACAGGGGGAGGACTATGGCTACACCTTC.

The chain's CDR3 is CASSQGYRGNNNEQFF. The CDR3 DNA sequence: TGCGCCAGCAGCCAAGGATACAGGGGGAATAACAATGAGCAGTTCTTC. V gene TRBV4-1 combines with J gene TRBJ2-1; 8 bases are shared with TRBD1. With 1 base clipped from V and 5 bases from J, the junction kept 7 bases outside the gene matches. Looked up from germline, CDR1 is MGHRA and CDR2 is YSYEKL. There are 16 residues in the CDR3.

Remarks on this clonotype: At one end, the junction sequence differs from germline, possibly due to a read error. The genes are TRBV6-2 or TRBV6-3 and TRBJ1-5; unclear D gene. The CDR3 runs to 12 residues. The germline gives CDR1 MNHEY, CDR2 SVGEGT. CDR3 sequence (DNA): TGTGCCAGCAGTTACGACGGGTTAACCCAACATTTT. It specifies CASSYDGLTQHF.

The chain combines TRBV27 with TRBJ2-2, with D possibly TRBD1 on 5 matching bases. CDR1 is MNHEY, CDR2 SMNVEV, per germline (reference sequence). The CDR3 totals 13 residues. V lost 5 bases and J 4 bases, leaving 8 bases between the germline ends. The CDR3 here is CASSMGPTGELFF. The CDR3 DNA sequence: TGTGCCAGCAGTATGGGGCCCACCGGGGAGCTGTTTTTT.

This clonotype has more than one count but fewer than ten. CDR3 sequence: CASSGQGVKETQYF. As DNA, the CDR3 is TGTGCCAGTAGTGGACAGGGGGTGAAAGAGACCCAGTACTTC. The chain links TRBV19 to TRBJ2-5; TRBD1 matches 10 bases. The V and J ends lost 5 bases and 3 bases, in that order; junction bases with no gene match: 3. Germline V gene sequence: CDR1 LNHDA, CDR2 SQIVND (reference sequence). The CDR3 sequence is 14 residues long.

The chain uses TRBV30 and TRBJ2-1, with D tentatively TRBD1 (6 bases). Trimming took 8 bases from V and 2 from J, leaving 16 bases between them. Looked up from germline, CDR1 is GTSNPN and CDR2 is SVGIG (reference sequence). The CDR3 sequence is 14 residues long. The CDR3: CAQAGDKTYNEQFF. In DNA, the CDR3 is TGTGCCCAAGCCGGGGACAAGACCTACAATGAGCAGTTCTTC.

In the case of this clonotype: This may be a read error, as it is one base from a much larger clone. This rearrangement joins TRBV15 to TRBJ1-1, with D hard to call. This CDR3 contains 11 residues. Trimming took off 6 bases at V and 1 base at J, with 3 bases between the two ends. CDR1 is LNHNV, CDR2 YYDKDF, per germline (reference sequence). CDR3 DNA sequence: TGTGCCACCAGGACGAACACTGAAGCTTTCTTT. Amino acid sequence: CATRTNTEAFF.

Regarding this clonotype: With a much larger clone just one base away, this may be a read error. CDR3 DNA: TGTGCCAGCCGCTCCGAGACGGCCGGGTCTGGAAACACCATATATTTT. This translates into CASRSETAGSGNTIYF. This chain links TRBV6-8 with TRBJ1-3; no definite D call. Germline CDR1 MNHGY, CDR2 SAAAGT. The CDR3 has 16 amino acids. The V and J ends lost 8 bases and 1 base respectively, with 18 bases between them.

This sequence joins TRBV7-9 and TRBJ2-1; the D is unclear. The CDR3 covers 15 residues. V dropped 4 bases and J dropped 0 bases, with 10 bases sitting between them. Germline V lookup: CDR1 SEHNR, CDR2 FQNEAQ (reference sequence). In DNA, the CDR3 is TGTGCCAGCAGCTCAATAGTGAGCTCCTACAATGAGCAGTTCTTC. Translated, it gives CASSSIVSSYNEQFF.

V gene TRBV27 combines with J gene TRBJ2-1; D call uncertain. Trimming cost V 10 bases and J 3 bases, with 7 bases left between them. CDR1 and CDR2 from the germline V gene are MNHEY and SMNVEV (reference sequence). The CDR3 length is 11 residues. CDR3: CATTHYNEQFF. The CDR3 DNA sequence: TGTGCCACCACACACTACAATGAGCAGTTCTTC.

As to this clonotype: The junction departs from the called germline gene at one end, perhaps through a read error. The chain carries TRBV27 and TRBJ1-5; D is unresolved. This CDR3 spans 12 amino acids. From germline, CDR1 is MNHEY and CDR2 SMNVEV (reference sequence). CDR3 sequence: CVSSLSGQPQHF. CDR3 coding DNA: TGTGTCAGCAGTTTATCTGGTCAGCCCCAGCATTTT.

V is TRBV29-1 and J is TRBJ1-2, with no clear D. From germline, CDR1 is SQVTM and CDR2 ANQGSEA. The V and J ends lost 3 bases and 0 bases respectively, with 5 bases between them. The CDR3 has 12 residues. CDR3 loop: CSVDNANYGYTF. CDR3 nucleotides: TGCAGCGTTGACAACGCTAACTATGGCTACACCTTC.

This clonotype appeared a few times. The chain combines TRBV2 with TRBJ2-1; 8 bases are a match to TRBD1. Germline CDR1 reads SNHLY; CDR2 reads FYNNEI. V lost 6 bases to trimming and J lost 5 bases; unmatched junction nucleotides: 3. This CDR3 spans 13 amino acids. CDR3 residues: CASRRQGNNEQFF. The CDR3 bases are TGTGCCAGCAGAAGACAGGGGAACAATGAGCAGTTCTTC.

This clonotype was picked up a small number of times. The genes are TRBV28 and TRBJ2-7, with D tentatively TRBD1 (6 bases). Trimming removed 5 bases from V and 2 bases from J, with 10 bases in between. CDR3 length equals 13 residues. Germline values: CDR1 MDHEN, CDR2 SYDVKM. CDR3 amino acids: CASSRTVTYEQYV. The CDR3 DNA reads as TGTGCCAGCAGTCGGACAGTCACCTACGAGCAGTACGTC.

The V call is TRBV27, the J call TRBJ1-5; D gene unclear. This CDR3 comprises 15 residues. Trimming took off 3 bases at V and 1 base at J, with 10 bases between the two ends. In germline, CDR1 is MNHEY, CDR2 SMNVEV (reference sequence). The CDR3 protein is CASSFLDDSNQPQHF. CDR3 coding DNA: TGTGCCAGCAGTTTTCTCGACGACAGCAATCAGCCCCAGCATTTT.

This rearrangement joins TRBV6-1 to TRBJ1-5; no reliable D call. The V gene's germline CDR1 is MNHNS and CDR2 SASEGT. V shed 2 bases and J shed 5 bases, with 10 bases lying between them. The CDR3 spans 14 residues. CDR3 nucleotide sequence: TGTGCCAGCAGTGAATTGCGGTCGGATCAGCCCCAGCATTTT. Translating gives CASSELRSDQPQHF.

This clonotype was counted many times. The CDR3: CASSLGGQGSYNEQFF. The DNA for the CDR3 is TGTGCCAGCAGCTTAGGGGGGCAGGGCTCCTACAATGAGCAGTTCTTC. The chain uses TRBV7-2 and TRBJ2-1; possibly TRBD1 for D (6 bases). Between the trimmed V and J ends, which lost 1 base and 0 bases, there was a span of 10 bases. The germline V gene has CDR1 SGHTA and CDR2 FQGNSA. This CDR3 comprises 16 residues.

The sample holds a few counts of this clonotype. The V gene is TRBV6-1, the J gene TRBJ2-3, with unresolved D. Trimming stripped 3 bases from V and 10 bases from J, with 8 bases between. CDR1 is MNHNS, CDR2 SASEGT, per germline. This CDR3 has 11 residues. The CDR3 DNA reads TGTGCCAGCAGTGACGCCATCCCGCAGTATTTT. Amino acids: CASSDAIPQYF.

This clonotype was counted between two and nine times. The gene calls are TRBV5-1 and TRBJ2-1; D is possibly TRBD2 (5 bases). The CDR3 covers 17 residues. Germline lookup yields CDR1 SGHRS and CDR2 YFSETQ. V gave up 2 bases and J gave up 3 bases, with 18 bases separating them. This CDR3 reads CASSFLVDKDFYNEQFF. The CDR3 DNA is TGCGCCAGCAGCTTCCTTGTCGATAAGGACTTCTACAATGAGCAGTTCTTC.

The gene calls are TRBV4-1 and TRBJ2-1; 11 bases align to TRBD1. CDR1 is MGHRA and CDR2 is YSYEKL in the germline V gene. The CDR3 spans 17 residues. The V segment lost 3 bases and the J segment 4 bases; nucleotides outside the gene matches: 8. The CDR3 nucleotides read TGCGCCAGCAGCCAGTTCGTTGGACAGGGGGCTTACAATGAGCAGTTCTTC. This encodes CASSQFVGQGAYNEQFF.

This clonotype was observed a few times. The gene calls are TRBV19 and TRBJ2-2; TRBD1 matches 9 bases. From germline, CDR1 is LNHDA and CDR2 SQIVND (reference sequence). The V segment lost 5 bases and the J segment 6 bases; nucleotides outside the gene matches: 10. The CDR3 loop spans 16 amino acids. As DNA, the CDR3 is TGTGCCAGTAGTGTTGGGACAGGGAACTTCCCCGGGGAGCTGTTTTTT. It specifies CASSVGTGNFPGELFF.

This clonotype was picked up a small number of times. This chain uses TRBV12-3 or TRBV12-4 with TRBJ2-3; D is unclear. V lost 5 bases and J 1 base, leaving 16 bases between the germline ends. This CDR3 spans 16 amino acids. The CDR3 region is CASSPSWVTRTDTQYF. The CDR3 DNA sequence: TGTGCCAGCAGTCCCTCCTGGGTGACTCGCACAGATACGCAGTATTTT.

Regarding this clonotype: At one of its ends the junction is not consistent with the germline gene, which may arise from a read error. The gene calls are TRBV2 and TRBJ2-3; weak D call: TRBD2 (5 bases). There are 18 residues in the CDR3. From germline, CDR1 is SNHLY and CDR2 FYNNEI. The DNA of the CDR3 is TGTGCCAGCAGCTACCTCCCCTCAGCGGCAGCGAGCACAGATACGCAGTGTTTT. Translated, it gives CASSYLPSAAASTDTQCF.

This clonotype was counted many times. The chain links TRBV7-2 to TRBJ2-3, with D uncertain. The CDR3 sequence is 15 residues long. V shed 1 base and J shed 2 bases, with 10 bases lying between them. The V gene's germline CDR1 is SGHTA and CDR2 FQGNSA. This CDR3 reads CASSLEPGYTDTQYF. The CDR3 DNA is TGTGCCAGCAGCTTAGAACCAGGATACACAGATACGCAGTATTTT.